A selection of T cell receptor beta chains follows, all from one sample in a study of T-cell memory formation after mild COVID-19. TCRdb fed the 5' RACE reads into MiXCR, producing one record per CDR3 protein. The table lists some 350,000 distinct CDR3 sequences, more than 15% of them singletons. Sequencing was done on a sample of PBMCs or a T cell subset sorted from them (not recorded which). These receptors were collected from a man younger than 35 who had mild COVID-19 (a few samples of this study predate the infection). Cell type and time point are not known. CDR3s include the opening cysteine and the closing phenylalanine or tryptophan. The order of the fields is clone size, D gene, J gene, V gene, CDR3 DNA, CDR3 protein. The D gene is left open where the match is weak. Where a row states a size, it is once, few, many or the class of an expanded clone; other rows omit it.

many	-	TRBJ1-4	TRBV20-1	TGCAGTGCTTGGACACAGGAAAAACTGTTTTTT	CSAWTQEKLFF
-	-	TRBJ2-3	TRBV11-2	TGTGCCAGCAGCTTTACGGGCCGGGCAGCAGATACGCAGTATTTT	CASSFTGRAADTQYF
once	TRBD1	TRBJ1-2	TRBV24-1	TGTGCCTCCAGTACGCGACAGGGGACAGGTGGCTACACCTTC	CASSTRQGTGGYTF
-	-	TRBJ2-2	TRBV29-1	TGCAGCGCCTGGGACGGGAACACCGGGGAGCTGTTTTTT	CSAWDGNTGELFF
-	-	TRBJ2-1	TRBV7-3	TGTGCCAGCAGCTTAAGGGACTCACCCAATGAGCAGTTCTTC	CASSLRDSPNEQFF
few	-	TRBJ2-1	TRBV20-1	TGCAGTGCCCCGAGCTCCTACAATGAGCAGTTCTTC	CSAPSSYNEQFF
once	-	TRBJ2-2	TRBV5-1	TGCGCCAGCAGCCCCACTGCGGGGACCGGGGAGCTGTTTTTT	CASSPTAGTGELFF
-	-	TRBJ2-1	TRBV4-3	TGCGCCAGCAGCCAAGATCCTGCTTCGGGGGCCTCCTACAATGAGCAGTTCTTC	CASSQDPASGASYNEQFF
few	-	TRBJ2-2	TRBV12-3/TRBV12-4	TGTGCCAGCAGTTTAGCGGCTTCAGGAGGCACCGGGGAGCTGTTTTTT	CASSLAASGGTGELFF
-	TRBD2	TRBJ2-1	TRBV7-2	TGTGCCAGCAGCTCCAGACAGGCAAGTCTAGCGGGTTCACGGGCCTCCTACAATGAGCAGTTCTTC	CASSSRQASLAGSRASYNEQFF
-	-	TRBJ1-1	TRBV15	TGTGCCACCAGCAGCGGGAGGACGGCGCGAGAGATGAACACTGAAGCTTTCTTT	CATSSGRTAREMNTEAFF
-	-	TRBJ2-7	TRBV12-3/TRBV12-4	TGTGCCAGCAGTTTCGGCAGCCTTGCCTACGAGCAGTACTTC	CASSFGSLAYEQYF
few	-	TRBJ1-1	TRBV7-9	TGTGCCAGCAGCCGTTCCACCCGGGGTGCGGCTGAAGCTTTCTTT	CASSRSTRGAAEAFF
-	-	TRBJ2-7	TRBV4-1	TGCGCCAGCAGCCAGGGAGCAGGGGGGGTCCACGAGCAGTACTTC	CASSQGAGGVHEQYF